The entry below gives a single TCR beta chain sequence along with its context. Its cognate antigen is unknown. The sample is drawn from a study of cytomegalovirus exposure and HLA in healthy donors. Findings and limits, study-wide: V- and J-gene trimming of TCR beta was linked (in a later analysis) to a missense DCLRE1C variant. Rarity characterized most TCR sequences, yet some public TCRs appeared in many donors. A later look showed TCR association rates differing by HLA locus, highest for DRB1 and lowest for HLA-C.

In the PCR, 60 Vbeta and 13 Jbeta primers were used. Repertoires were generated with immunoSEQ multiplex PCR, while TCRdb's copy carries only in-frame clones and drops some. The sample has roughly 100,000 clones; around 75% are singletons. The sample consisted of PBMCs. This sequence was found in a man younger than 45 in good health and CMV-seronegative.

This chain's CDR3 is CASSNSQGAEEKLFF. The CDR3 DNA is TGTGCCAGTAGTAATTCACAGGGGGCCGAAGAAAAACTGTTTTTT. The chain uses TRBV19 and TRBJ1-4; 9 nucleotides line up with TRBD1. The V segment lost 4 bases and the J segment 8 bases; nucleotides outside the gene matches: 8. The CDR3 consists of 15 residues. CDR1 and CDR2 (germline): LNHDA, SQIVND (reference sequence).